The 23 T cell receptor beta chains given below trace back to one sample, sequenced in a study of T cell responses to AZD1222 COVID-19 vaccine. Clones were sequenced by immunoSEQ multiplex PCR, and TCRdb holds only the in-frame ones, with some missing. This table holds 66,000 or so clones, roughly nine tenths found once. Sample: peripheral blood, taken on day 0 of AZD1222 vaccination. All receptors come from an adult in good health.

The chain is built from TRBV6-1 and TRBJ2-1; 12 nucleotides line up with TRBD2. The V and J ends lost 2 bases and 4 bases, in that order; junction bases with no gene match: 0. The germline CDR1 and CDR2 sequences are MNHNS and SASEGT. The CDR3 loop spans 15 amino acids. CDR3 nucleotides: TGTGCCAGCAGTGAACTAGCGGGAGGGTACAATGAGCAGTTCTTC. Translating gives CASSELAGGYNEQFF.

This chain uses TRBV5-6 with TRBJ2-3; 7 bases map to TRBD1. The trim removed 3 bases at V and 2 bases at J, leaving 3 bases unmatched. CDR3 length: 14 amino acids. CDR1 and CDR2 (germline): SGHDT, YYEEEE. In nucleotides, the CDR3 is TGTGCCAGCAGCTGGGGACAGCCCACAGATACGCAGTATTTT. Residues: CASSWGQPTDTQYF.

The chain couples TRBV28 to TRBJ1-6; 7 bases agree with TRBD1. This CDR3 is 16 amino acids long. Germline V CDR1 and CDR2: MDHEN, SYDVKM. V shed 5 bases and J 2 bases; nucleotides not matched to a gene: 6. The CDR3 nucleotides read TGTGCCAGCAGTGCAGGGGGGAAGACCTATAATTCACCCCTCCACTTT. Its translation is CASSAGGKTYNSPLHF.

The chain couples TRBV5-6 to TRBJ1-4; TRBD1 agrees at 10 bases. CDR3 size: 13 residues. The ends lost 4 bases at V and 11 bases at J; junction bases unmatched: 5. Germline V gene data show CDR1 as SGHDT and CDR2 as YYEEEE. CDR3 nucleotides: TGTGCCAGCAGCACCAGGACAGGGGGGAAACTGTTTTTT. It yields the protein CASSTRTGGKLFF.

The chain employs TRBV7-2 and TRBJ1-5; D not resolved. The germline V gene encodes CDR1 SGHTA and CDR2 FQGNSA. This CDR3 is 13 amino acids long. V lost 1 base to trimming and J lost 7 bases, with 8 bases between them. The DNA of the CDR3 is TGTGCCAGCAGCTTAGTGCCGGGGCAGCCCCAGCATTTT. Its translation: CASSLVPGQPQHF.

The J gene is TRBJ2-5, the V gene TRBV7-9; tentative D call: TRBD2 (5 bases). There are 15 residues in the CDR3. CDR1 is SEHNR, CDR2 FQNEAQ, per germline (reference sequence). V was shortened by 1 base and J by 7 bases, with 16 bases between the two germline ends. CDR3 nucleotides: TGTGCCAGCAGCTTAGATGCTAGTAGTGGAGGGACCCAGTACTTC. Its protein product is CASSLDASSGGTQYF.

This chain connects TRBV5-4 to TRBJ2-3, with TRBD2 as a possible D gene (5 bases). The CDR3 has 16 amino acids. The V gene's germline CDR1 is SGHNT and CDR2 YYREEE (reference sequence). Deletions cut 7 bases from V and 0 bases from J, with 18 bases between. In DNA form, the CDR3 reads TGTGCCAGCTCCAAACCAGGCGGGTGGAGCACAGATACGCAGTATTTT. Its protein product is CASSKPGGWSTDTQYF.

The chain couples TRBV2 to TRBJ1-5, with D uncertain. V lost 3 bases, J lost 15 bases, and 15 bases lay in between. Germline assignment: CDR1 SNHLY and CDR2 FYNNEI. The CDR3 is 12 residues long. The CDR3 coding sequence is TGTGCCAGCAGTGAGGGCGTTTCTTGGGCGCATTTT. It specifies CASSEGVSWAHF.

The gene calls are TRBV7-2 and TRBJ1-4; D gene unclear. CDR3 length: 13 residues. In germline, CDR1 is SGHTA, CDR2 FQGNSA. V lost 5 bases and J lost 5, with 9 bases in between. The CDR3 spells CASSRELNEKLFF. CDR3 DNA sequence: TGTGCCAGCAGCCGAGAGCTAAATGAAAAACTGTTTTTT.

This chain joins TRBV5-5 and TRBJ1-2; 7 bases agree with TRBD1. This CDR3 is built from 14 residues. Germline V CDR1 and CDR2: SGHKS, YYEKEE (reference sequence). With V trimmed by 0 bases and J by 7 bases, 6 bases remained unmatched. The DNA of the CDR3 is TGTGCCAGCAGCTTGGGAGGGGGCTTTGGTGGCTACACCTTC. Translating it yields CASSLGGGFGGYTF.

The chain is built from TRBV7-2 and TRBJ2-3; D remains ambiguous. Germline CDR1 is SGHTA and CDR2 is FQGNSA. The CDR3 is 13 residues long. The V end lost 1 base, the J end lost 6 bases, and 8 bases lay between the germline ends. CDR3 sequence (DNA): TGTGCCAGCAGCTTAGGGTCCGGGGATACGCAGTATTTT. Encoded protein: CASSLGSGDTQYF.

The CDR3 loop reads CASSPRSGASYEQYF. DNA for the CDR3: TGTGCCAGCTCACCACGTTCAGGGGCCTCCTACGAGCAGTACTTC. The chain recombines TRBV18 with TRBJ2-7, with D tentatively TRBD1 (6 bases). Deletions cut 1 base from V and 0 bases from J, with 10 bases between. CDR1 is KGHSH and CDR2 is LQKENI in the germline V gene. The CDR3 is 15 amino acids.

The chain carries TRBV29-1 and TRBJ1-2, with 7 bases fitting TRBD1. The V and J ends lost 6 bases and 2 bases, in that order; junction bases with no gene match: 12. The CDR3 has 15 amino acids. Germline CDR1 SQVTM, CDR2 ANQGSEA. The CDR3 DNA sequence: TGCAGCGTAGACCTTTCACCGGACAGGAACTATGGCTACACCTTC. This encodes CSVDLSPDRNYGYTF.

The chain combines TRBV5-8 with TRBJ2-3; no firm D call. With 0 bases removed from V and 4 bases from J, the gap between germline ends came to 15 bases. CDR1 is SGHTS and CDR2 is YDEGEE in the germline V gene. The CDR3 covers 16 residues. In DNA form, the CDR3 reads TGTGCCAGCAGCTTGGGGCGAGTTGGAACGGCAGATACGCAGTATTTT. Its protein is CASSLGRVGTADTQYF.

The J gene is TRBJ2-1, the V gene TRBV30; D uncertain. The germline V and J ends were trimmed by 0 bases and 10 bases, with 7 bases remaining between them. The CDR3 is 11 amino acids. Germline loops: CDR1 GTSNPN, CDR2 SVGIG (reference sequence). The CDR3 bases are TGTGCCTGGAGTGTACTTGGAGAGCAGTTCTTC. Amino acid sequence: CAWSVLGEQFF. Using reference TRBV30 and TRBJ2-1 for the parts outside the CDR3, the full variable domain is SQTIHQWPATLVQPVGSPLSLECTVEGTSNPNLYWYRQAAGRGLQLLFYSVGIGQISSEVPQNLSASRPQDRQFILSSKKLLLSDSGFYLCAWSVLGEQFFGPGTRLTVL.

CDR3 nucleotide sequence: TGTGCCAGCAGCTTAGAAGGGGTCCAGGGATCCGAGCAGTACTTC. Its translation: CASSLEGVQGSEQYF. V and J are TRBV7-6 and TRBJ2-7, with D maybe TRBD1 (5 bases). Germline-derived CDR1 and CDR2 are SGHVS and FNYEAQ. The CDR3 has 15 residues. V shed 1 base and J shed 6 bases, with 16 bases lying between them.

There are a few counts of this clone. The V call is TRBV29-1, the J call TRBJ2-5, with D perhaps given as TRBD1 or TRBD2 (5 bases each). The CDR3 runs 12 residues. Germline-derived CDR1 and CDR2 are SQVTM and ANQGSEA. V lost 5 bases and J 0 bases, leaving 7 bases between the germline ends. CDR3 amino acids: CSVRDDQETQYF. CDR3 DNA sequence: TGCAGCGTTAGGGACGACCAAGAGACCCAGTACTTC.

Here the CDR3 reads CAWSEFPGEAFF. The DNA for the CDR3 is TGTGCCTGGAGCGAATTCCCGGGGGAAGCTTTCTTT. The chain employs TRBV30 and TRBJ1-1; D remains unclear. V was clipped by 3 bases and J by 8 bases, with 13 bases between them. The CDR3 runs to 12 residues. Germline V gene sequence: CDR1 GTSNPN, CDR2 SVGIG (reference sequence).

This sequence joins TRBV5-1 and TRBJ1-2, with a possible D match to TRBD1 (5 bases). The CDR3 spans 14 residues. Between the trimmed V and J ends, which lost 2 bases and 2 bases, there was a span of 10 bases. CDR1 is SGHRS and CDR2 is YFSETQ in the germline V gene. The CDR3: CASSFSDRNYGYTF. DNA for the CDR3: TGCGCCAGCAGCTTCAGTGACAGAAACTATGGCTACACCTTC.

The chain has TRBV6-5 and TRBJ2-1; no clear D. Deletions cut 5 bases from V and 2 bases from J, with 10 bases between. The germline V gene encodes CDR1 MNHEY and CDR2 SVGAGI. CDR3 length equals 14 residues. CDR3 nucleotides: TGTGCCAGCAGTCCGGGTATCGCCTACAATGAGCAGTTCTTC. It encodes CASSPGIAYNEQFF.

The count of this clone is one. V is TRBV12-5 and J is TRBJ1-5; tentative D call: TRBD1 (6 bases). V was trimmed by 0 bases and J by 1 base, leaving 7 bases between them. This CDR3 contains 15 residues. Germline loops: CDR1 LGHNT, CDR2 FRNRAP. CDR3 sequence (DNA): TGTGCTAGTGGTTTGGTTCAGGGGAGCAATCAGCCCCAGCATTTT. Protein: CASGLVQGSNQPQHF.

V and J are TRBV14 and TRBJ1-4; TRBD1 matches at 10 bases. This CDR3 is 14 amino acids long. The ends lost 4 bases at V and 9 bases at J; junction bases unmatched: 5. Germline CDR1 SGHDN, CDR2 FVKESK. Here the CDR3 DNA reads TGTGCCAGCAGCCCTTGGACAGGGGGGCAAAAACTGTTTTTT. Encoded protein: CASSPWTGGQKLFF.

The chain has TRBV7-9 and TRBJ1-3; D is uncertain. The V and J ends lost 6 bases and 7 bases respectively, with 13 bases between them. In germline, CDR1 is SEHNR, CDR2 FQNEAQ (reference sequence). The CDR3 is 13 amino acids. The CDR3 protein is CASRGKRSNTIYF. The CDR3 DNA reads as TGTGCCAGCAGAGGGAAAAGATCGAACACCATATATTTT.